Shown below are 9 T cell receptor beta chains from a single sample sequenced in a study of graft-versus-host responses after intestinal transplantation (dated by TCRdb to the early 2020s). Library method: the immunoSEQ multiplex PCR assay. This is the immuneACCESS table as TCRdb keeps it, with only in-frame sequences that have V and J called. A part of the clones is gone; compared with another copy, unresolved V genes explain less than half, and the rest is unexplained. This sample has 6,500 to 10,000 clones in its table, and 25% to 40% of those were observed once. The ten largest clones capture 4.5% to 6.5% of the sample. The intended sense of this specimen's time point label: cells obtained before transplantation from donor or recipient. Here the sequenced sample was alloreactive CD4+ T cells from a mixed lymphocyte reaction culture, taken before intestinal transplant. According to the study, the label for this sample's cell subset or site signals: CFSE-low proliferating T cells sorted from roughly 6-day pre-transplant mixed lymphocyte reaction (GvH or HvG direction). The receptor source for this set is a human patient who received an intestinal transplant.

This clone was found a few times. The J gene is TRBJ2-7, the V gene TRBV5-5; a possible D gene is TRBD1 (6 bases). This CDR3 comprises 15 residues. Germline V CDR1 and CDR2: SGHKS, YYEKEE (reference sequence). Deletions cut 0 bases from V and 3 bases from J, with 13 bases between. CDR3 nucleotide sequence: TGTGCCAGCAGCTTGGCCGAACAGGGTTACTACGAGCAGTACTTC. It encodes CASSLAEQGYYEQYF.

This clone qualifies as medium-sized (0.01 to 0.1%). The chain combines TRBV5-1 with TRBJ2-3; D call uncertain. CDR3 length: 12 amino acids. Germline V lookup: CDR1 SGHRS, CDR2 YFSETQ. V lost 1 base, J lost 5 bases, and 5 bases lay in between. The CDR3 nucleotides read TGCGCCAGCAGCTTGACGGGAGATACGCAGTATTTT. Translated, it gives CASSLTGDTQYF.

This clone has a handful of counts. The V call is TRBV28, the J call TRBJ2-7; 9 bases line up with TRBD2. Germline V CDR1 and CDR2: MDHEN, SYDVKM. J was trimmed by 2 bases and V by 3 bases; bases with no gene match: 2. The CDR3 runs 14 residues. The DNA of the CDR3 is TGTGCCAGCAGTTTTAGCGGGGGAACCTACGAGCAGTACTTC. Its translation: CASSFSGGTYEQYF.

As DNA, the CDR3 is TGTGCCAGCAGACTACCCGGGACAGGGTCCGACGAGCAGTACTTC. Amino acid sequence: CASRLPGTGSDEQYF. The chain couples TRBV6-4 to TRBJ2-7; TRBD1 matches 9 bases. Trimming cost V 6 bases and J 5 bases; bases outside gene matches: 11. This CDR3 has 15 amino acids. CDR1 and CDR2 from the germline V gene are MRHNA and SNTAGT.

The chain carries TRBV6-1 and TRBJ2-4; the D is unclear. Germline lookup yields CDR1 MNHNS and CDR2 SASEGT. V lost 4 bases to trimming and J lost 0 bases, with 16 bases between them. The CDR3 is made up of 17 amino acids. Written as DNA, the CDR3 is TGTGCCAGCAGTGTGGAGTATGGCCTGGGAGCCAAAAACATTCAGTACTTC. Translation gives CASSVEYGLGAKNIQYF.

The rearrangement joins TRBV28 to TRBJ2-7; 9 bases line up with TRBD1. Germline V CDR1 and CDR2: MDHEN, SYDVKM. J lost 3 bases, V lost 6 bases, and 6 bases had no gene match. The CDR3 runs to 14 residues. CDR3 sequence reads: CASSDRGVVYEQYF. The CDR3 DNA sequence: TGTGCCAGCAGCGACAGGGGGGTGGTCTACGAGCAGTACTTC.

This clone has a handful of counts. The chain uses TRBV5-1 and TRBJ1-6, with 7 bases identical to TRBD1. Germline loops: CDR1 SGHRS, CDR2 YFSETQ. This CDR3 contains 15 residues. With V trimmed by 5 bases and J by 6 bases, 8 bases remained unmatched. CDR3 region: CASSSQGPLNSPLHF. The CDR3 nucleotides read TGCGCCAGCAGTTCACAGGGGCCCCTTAATTCACCCCTCCACTTT.

This clone was found a few times. The chain recombines TRBV5-1 with TRBJ2-7; TRBD2 agrees at 8 bases. This CDR3 has 15 amino acids. The ends lost 1 base at V and 0 bases at J; junction bases unmatched: 3. Germline loops: CDR1 SGHRS, CDR2 YFSETQ. CDR3 in DNA: TGCGCCAGCAGCTTGACGGGGGGGTTCTCCTACGAGCAGTACTTC. It encodes CASSLTGGFSYEQYF.

This clone was counted a few times. V gene TRBV6-6 combines with J gene TRBJ1-5; maybe TRBD1 (6 bases). V was pared by 2 bases and J by 0 bases, with 8 bases between. CDR1 is MNHNY, CDR2 SVGAGI, per germline (reference sequence). The CDR3 is 15 residues long. The CDR3 loop reads CASSYGGASNQPQHF. The CDR3 DNA is TGTGCCAGCAGTTACGGGGGGGCTAGCAATCAGCCCCAGCATTTT.